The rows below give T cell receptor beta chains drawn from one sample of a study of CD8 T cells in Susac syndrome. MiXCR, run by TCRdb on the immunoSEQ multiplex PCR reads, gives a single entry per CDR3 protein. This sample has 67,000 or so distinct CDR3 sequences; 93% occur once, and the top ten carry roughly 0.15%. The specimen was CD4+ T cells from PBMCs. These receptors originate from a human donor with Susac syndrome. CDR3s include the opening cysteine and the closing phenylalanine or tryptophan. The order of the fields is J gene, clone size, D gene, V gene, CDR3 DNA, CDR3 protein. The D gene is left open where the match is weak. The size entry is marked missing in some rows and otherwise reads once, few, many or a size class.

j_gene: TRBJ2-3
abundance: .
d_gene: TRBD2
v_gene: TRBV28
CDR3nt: TGTGCCAGCAGTTTCGGGGGGGGCACAGATACGCAGTATTTT
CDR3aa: CASSFGGGTDTQYF

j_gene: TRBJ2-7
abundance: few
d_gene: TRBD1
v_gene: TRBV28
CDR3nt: TGTGCCAGCAGTTTATTGGTGAGGCAGGGGGCTGAGCAGTACTTC
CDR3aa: CASSLLVRQGAEQYF

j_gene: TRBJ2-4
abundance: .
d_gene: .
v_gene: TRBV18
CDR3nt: TGTGCCAGCTCACTTGATCACAGGGAAGGGACTAAGAACATTCAGTACTTC
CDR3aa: CASSLDHREGTKNIQYF

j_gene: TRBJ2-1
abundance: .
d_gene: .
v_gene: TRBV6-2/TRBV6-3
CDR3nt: TGTGCCAGCAGCCCCGGGGGTTACAATGAGCAGTTCTTC
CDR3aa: CASSPGGYNEQFF

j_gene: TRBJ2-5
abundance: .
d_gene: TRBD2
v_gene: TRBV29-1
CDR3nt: TGCAGCGTTGAAGATCAAGGACTAGAAGAGACCCAGTACTTC
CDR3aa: CSVEDQGLEETQYF

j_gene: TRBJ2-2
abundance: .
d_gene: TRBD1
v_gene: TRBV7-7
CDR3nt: TGTGCTAGCAGCTCCGTTACAGGGGGTTACGGGGAGCTGTTTTTT
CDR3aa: CASSSVTGGYGELFF

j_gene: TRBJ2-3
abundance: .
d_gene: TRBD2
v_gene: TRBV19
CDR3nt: TGTGCCAGCCGAGCGAGGGGAGGGACAGATACGCAGTATTTT
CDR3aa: CASRARGGTDTQYF

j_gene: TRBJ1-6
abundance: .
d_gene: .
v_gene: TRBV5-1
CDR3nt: TGCGCCAGCAGCTTGCGAGGGTTCGATAATTCACCCCTCCACTTT
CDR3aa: CASSLRGFDNSPLHF

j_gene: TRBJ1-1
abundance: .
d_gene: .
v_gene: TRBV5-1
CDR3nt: TGCGCCAGCAGCTTCCGCGGGGTCGGTGAAGCTTTCTTT
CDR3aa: CASSFRGVGEAFF

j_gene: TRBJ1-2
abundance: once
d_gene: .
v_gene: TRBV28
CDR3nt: TGTGCCAGCACGACTTACTGGGAAAATGGCTACACCTTC
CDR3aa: CASTTYWENGYTF

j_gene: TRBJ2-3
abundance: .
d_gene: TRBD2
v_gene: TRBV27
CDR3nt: TGTGCCAGCAGTTTAACTAGCGGCTACACAGATACGCAGTATTTT
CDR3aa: CASSLTSGYTDTQYF

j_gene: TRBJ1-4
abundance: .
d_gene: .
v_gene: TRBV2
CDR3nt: TGTGCCAGCCACTGGGCATCAAACAGCGAAAAACTGTTTTTT
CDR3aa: CASHWASNSEKLFF

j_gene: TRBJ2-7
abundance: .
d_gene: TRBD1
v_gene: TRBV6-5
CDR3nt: TGTGCCAGCAGTTACAACAGGGGGCCCCACGAGCAGTACTTC
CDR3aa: CASSYNRGPHEQYF

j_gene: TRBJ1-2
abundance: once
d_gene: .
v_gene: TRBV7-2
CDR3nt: TGTGCCAGCAGCTCGCGGGGGCAGGGCCTTAACTATGGCTACACCTTC
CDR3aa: CASSSRGQGLNYGYTF

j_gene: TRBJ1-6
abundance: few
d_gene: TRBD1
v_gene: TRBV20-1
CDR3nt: TGCAGTGCTAAGGACAGGATGAATTCACCCCTCCACTTT
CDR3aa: CSAKDRMNSPLHF

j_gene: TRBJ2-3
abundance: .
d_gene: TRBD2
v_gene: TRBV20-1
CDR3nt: TGCAGTGCCCCTGTAGCGGGGGGGTGGATCCGCACAGATACGCAGTATTTT
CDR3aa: CSAPVAGGWIRTDTQYF

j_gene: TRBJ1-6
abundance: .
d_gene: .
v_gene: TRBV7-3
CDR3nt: TGTGCCAGCAGCCTCGTGGCCGGCGGTAATTCACCCCTCCACTTT
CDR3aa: CASSLVAGGNSPLHF

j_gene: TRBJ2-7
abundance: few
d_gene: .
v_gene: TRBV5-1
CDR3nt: TGCGCCAGCAAGGGGCTTGTAACCTACGAGCAGTACTTC
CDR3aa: CASKGLVTYEQYF

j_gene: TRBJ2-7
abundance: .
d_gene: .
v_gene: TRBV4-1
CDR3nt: TGCGCCAGCAGCCTCCTCCCTGTACAAACAAACCGGGAGCAGTACTTC
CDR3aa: CASSLLPVQTNREQYF

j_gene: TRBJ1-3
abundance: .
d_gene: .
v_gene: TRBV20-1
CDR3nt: TGCAGTGCTAGCCGAGGAAATTCTGGAAACACCATATATTTT
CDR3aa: CSASRGNSGNTIYF

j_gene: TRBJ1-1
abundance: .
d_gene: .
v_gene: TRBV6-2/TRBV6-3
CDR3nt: TGTGCCAGCAGCCAACCGCGACAAGGGAGGGGTAACACTGAAGCTTTCTTT
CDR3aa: CASSQPRQGRGNTEAFF

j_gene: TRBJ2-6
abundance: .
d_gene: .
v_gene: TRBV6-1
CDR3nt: TGTGCCAGCAGGGGGGGGCGTTACTCTGGGGCCAACGTCCTGACTTTC
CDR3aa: CASRGGRYSGANVLTF

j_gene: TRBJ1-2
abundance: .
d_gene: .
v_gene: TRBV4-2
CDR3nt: TGTGCCAGCAGCCAAGAGTGGTGGGGAAACTATGGCTACACCTTC
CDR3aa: CASSQEWWGNYGYTF

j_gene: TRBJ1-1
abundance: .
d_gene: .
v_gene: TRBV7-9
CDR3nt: TGTGCCAGCAGCTTAGCGTCGGGAACGATGGCTAGCACTGAAGCTTTCTTT
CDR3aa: CASSLASGTMASTEAFF

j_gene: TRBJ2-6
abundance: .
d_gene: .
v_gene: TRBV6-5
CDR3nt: TGTGCCAGCAGTTACCAGACGGGGGCGCGGGCTGGGGCCAACGTCCTGACTTTC
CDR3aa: CASSYQTGARAGANVLTF

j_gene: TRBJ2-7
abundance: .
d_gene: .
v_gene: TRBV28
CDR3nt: TGTGCCAGCACCTCTCGGGGACCTGAGCAGTACTTC
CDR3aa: CASTSRGPEQYF

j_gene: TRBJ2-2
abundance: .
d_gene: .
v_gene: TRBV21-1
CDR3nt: TGTGCCAGCAGCAACTATGCAGGTCCTACCGTCGGGGAGCTGTTTTTT
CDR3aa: CASSNYAGPTVGELFF

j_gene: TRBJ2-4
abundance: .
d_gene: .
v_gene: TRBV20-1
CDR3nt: TGCAGTGCTAGAGACGGGCGCGGGGCCAAAAACATTCAGTACTTC
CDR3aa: CSARDGRGAKNIQYF

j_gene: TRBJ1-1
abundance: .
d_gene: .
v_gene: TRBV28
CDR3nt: TGTGCCAGCGCGCGGGTCGCGATGAACACTGAAGCTTTCTTT
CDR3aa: CASARVAMNTEAFF

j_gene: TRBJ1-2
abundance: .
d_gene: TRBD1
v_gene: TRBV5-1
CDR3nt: TGCGCCAGCAGCTTCCAGGACAGGGCTTACTATGGCTACACCTTC
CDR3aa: CASSFQDRAYYGYTF

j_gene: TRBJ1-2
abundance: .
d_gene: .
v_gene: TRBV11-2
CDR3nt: TGTGCCAGCAGCTTCCCCCTTCGTGGAGGGGAGATCACCGTGACTAACTATGGCTACACCTTC
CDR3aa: CASSFPLRGGEITVTNYGYTF

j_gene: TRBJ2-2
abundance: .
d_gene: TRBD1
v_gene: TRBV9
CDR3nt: TGTGCCAGCAGCGTCGACACAGGGGGACGATGGACCGGGGAGCTGTTTTTT
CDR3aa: CASSVDTGGRWTGELFF

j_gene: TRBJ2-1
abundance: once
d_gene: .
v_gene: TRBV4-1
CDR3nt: TGCGCCAGCAGCCAAGGACCTGTGGGAGGTTACAATGAGCAGTTCTTC
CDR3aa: CASSQGPVGGYNEQFF

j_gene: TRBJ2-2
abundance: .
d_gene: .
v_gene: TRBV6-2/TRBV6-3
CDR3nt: TGTGCCAGCAGTCGGGCCGGGGAGCTGTTTTTT
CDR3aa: CASSRAGELFF

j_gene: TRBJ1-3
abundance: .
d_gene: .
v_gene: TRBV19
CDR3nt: TGTGCCAGTACGGCGAGGTTTTCTGGAAACACCATATATTTT
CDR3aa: CASTARFSGNTIYF

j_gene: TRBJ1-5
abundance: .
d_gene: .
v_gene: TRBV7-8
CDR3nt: TGTGCCAGCAGCCCCACTGCCAATCAGCCCCAGCATTTT
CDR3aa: CASSPTANQPQHF

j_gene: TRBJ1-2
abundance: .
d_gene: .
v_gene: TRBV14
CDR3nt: TGTGCCAGCAGCACGTTGCGGGGGCGAGGCTACACCTTC
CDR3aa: CASSTLRGRGYTF

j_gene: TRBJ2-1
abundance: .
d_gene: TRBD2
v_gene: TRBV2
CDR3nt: TGTGCCAGCAGTGAGTGGCGGGGGGCCGGCAATGAGCAGTTCTTC
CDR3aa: CASSEWRGAGNEQFF

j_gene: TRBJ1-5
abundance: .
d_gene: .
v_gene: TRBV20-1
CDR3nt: TGCAGTGCCCCCCGGGGTAGTGATCAGCCCCAGCATTTT
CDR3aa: CSAPRGSDQPQHF

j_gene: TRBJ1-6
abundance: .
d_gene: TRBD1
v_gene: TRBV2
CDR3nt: TGTGCCAGCAGTGAGAGGGGGACAGGGGCCCGAAATTCACCCCTCCACTTT
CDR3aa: CASSERGTGARNSPLHF